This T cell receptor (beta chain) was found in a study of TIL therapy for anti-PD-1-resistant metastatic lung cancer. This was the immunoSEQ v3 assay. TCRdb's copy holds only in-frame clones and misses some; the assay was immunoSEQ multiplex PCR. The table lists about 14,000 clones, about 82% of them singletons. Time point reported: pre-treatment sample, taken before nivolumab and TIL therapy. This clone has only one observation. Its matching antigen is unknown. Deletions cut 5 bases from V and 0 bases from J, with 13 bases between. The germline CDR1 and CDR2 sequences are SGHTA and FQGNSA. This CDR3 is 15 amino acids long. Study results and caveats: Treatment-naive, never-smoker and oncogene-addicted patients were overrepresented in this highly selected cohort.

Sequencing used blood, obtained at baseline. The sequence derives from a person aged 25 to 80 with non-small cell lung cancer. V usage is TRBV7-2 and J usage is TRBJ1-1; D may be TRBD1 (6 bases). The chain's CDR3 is CASSPRGRMNTEAFF. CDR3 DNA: TGTGCCAGCAGCCCCAGGGGCCGCATGAACACTGAAGCTTTCTTT.